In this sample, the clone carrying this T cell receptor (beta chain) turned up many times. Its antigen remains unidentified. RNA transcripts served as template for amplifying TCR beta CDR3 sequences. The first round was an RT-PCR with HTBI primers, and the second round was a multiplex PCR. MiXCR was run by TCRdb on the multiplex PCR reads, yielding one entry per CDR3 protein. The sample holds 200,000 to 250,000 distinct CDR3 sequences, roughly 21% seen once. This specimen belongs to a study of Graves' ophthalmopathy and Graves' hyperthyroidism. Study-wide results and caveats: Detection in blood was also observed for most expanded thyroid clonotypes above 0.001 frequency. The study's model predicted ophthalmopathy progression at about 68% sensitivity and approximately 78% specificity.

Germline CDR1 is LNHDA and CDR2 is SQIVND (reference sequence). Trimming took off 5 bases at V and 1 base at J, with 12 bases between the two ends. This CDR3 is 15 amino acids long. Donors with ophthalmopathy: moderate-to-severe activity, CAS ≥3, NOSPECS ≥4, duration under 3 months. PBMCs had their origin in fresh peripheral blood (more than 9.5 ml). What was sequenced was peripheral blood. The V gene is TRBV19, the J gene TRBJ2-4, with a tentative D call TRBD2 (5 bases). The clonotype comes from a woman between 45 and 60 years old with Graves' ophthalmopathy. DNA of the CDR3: TGTGCCAGTAGTCTAGGACTGGGGGCCAAAAACATTCAGTACTTC. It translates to CASSLGLGAKNIQYF.